These T cell receptor beta chains were read from a single sample in a study of cytomegalovirus exposure and HLA in healthy donors. Repertoires were generated with immunoSEQ multiplex PCR, while TCRdb's copy carries only in-frame clones and drops some. Of approximately 150,000 clones listed, 65% to 85% are singletons. The sequenced material came from PBMCs. These TCRs come from a male donor in good health and CMV-seronegative. Each CDR3 is given with its conserved first and last residue. The D gene is left open where the match is weak. Size is stated for part of the rows, as once, few or many counts, or as a class when the clone is expanded.

v_gene	len	d_gene	abundance	j_gene	CDR3nt	CDR3aa
TRBV14	13	.	.	TRBJ2-1	TGTGCCAGCAGCCCTGGACTCGACAATGAGCAGTTCTTC	CASSPGLDNEQFF
TRBV7-2	15	TRBD2	.	TRBJ2-3	TGTGCCAGCAGCTTAGTGGCGGGAGCGGGGGATACGCAGTATTTT	CASSLVAGAGDTQYF
TRBV27	16	.	.	TRBJ1-1	TGTGCCAGCAGTTTATCTGCCGGTATGCGGGGCACTGAAGCTTTCTTT	CASSLSAGMRGTEAFF
TRBV6-1	13	.	.	TRBJ2-7	TGTGCCAGCAGTGAAATTACAGTCCCTACTCAAAGCTTC	CASSEITVPTQSF
TRBV10-3	13	.	.	TRBJ1-1	TGTGCCATCAGTGACCAGGGGAACACTGAAGCTTTCTTT	CAISDQGNTEAFF
TRBV7-3	16	.	once	TRBJ2-2	TGTGCCAGCAGCTTTCGCCCGACTATCGGGGCCGGGGAGCTGTTTTTT	CASSFRPTIGAGELFF
TRBV9	17	TRBD2	.	TRBJ2-2	TGTGCCAGCAGCATACGGACTAGCGCCCCGAACACCGGGGAGCTGTTTTTT	CASSIRTSAPNTGELFF
TRBV9	14	.	.	TRBJ2-1	TGTGCCAGCAGCGTAGAGGCAGGCTACAATGAGCAGTTCTTC	CASSVEAGYNEQFF
TRBV27	13	.	.	TRBJ2-7	TGTGCCAGCAGTTTATATTCCGGGGGCGAGCAGTACTTC	CASSLYSGGEQYF
TRBV6-1	14	TRBD2	.	TRBJ2-1	TGTGCCAGCGGGGGGCTAGCGGGAATGGATGAGCAGTTCTTC	CASGGLAGMDEQFF
TRBV12-5	17	TRBD2	.	TRBJ2-4	TGTGCTAGTGGTTTGAGACTAGCGGGGGCTCCTAAAAACATTCAGTACTTC	CASGLRLAGAPKNIQYF
TRBV6-5	13	.	once	TRBJ2-1	TGTGCCAGCAGCCGCAGGGTCCCTCATGAGCAGTTCTTC	CASSRRVPHEQFF
TRBV28	18	.	.	TRBJ2-7	TGTGCCAGCAGTGACAGGGAGGTCAACCGCCTTATAGCCTACGAGCAGTACTTC	CASSDREVNRLIAYEQYF
TRBV5-1	15	.	.	TRBJ1-2	TGCGCCAGCAGCTTGGGCGTAACCCGGGAAGTTGGCTACACCTTC	CASSLGVTREVGYTF
TRBV19	16	.	.	TRBJ2-7	TGTGCCAGCAGGGAATGGGGCCGTTCTGGGACCTACGAGCAGTACTTC	CASREWGRSGTYEQYF
TRBV5-6	13	.	.	TRBJ2-7	TGTGCCAGCAGCTTAGGACAGTCCTACGAGCAGTACTTC	CASSLGQSYEQYF
TRBV7-9	16	.	.	TRBJ2-7	TGTGCCAGCAGCTTAGCGCAGGGGTCAATGTTGGACGAGCAGTACTTC	CASSLAQGSMLDEQYF
TRBV14	18	TRBD2	.	TRBJ2-1	TGTGCCAGCAGCCAAGACGGACTAGCGGGAGGGCCGTGGAATGAGCAGTTCTTC	CASSQDGLAGGPWNEQFF
TRBV6-5	11	.	.	TRBJ2-1	TGTGCCAGCAGGCGGGTCAATGAGCAGTTCTTC	CASRRVNEQFF
TRBV7-9	15	.	once	TRBJ2-7	TGTTCCAGCAGCCCCAGGGTTGTGGGCTCCTACGAGCAGTACTTC	CSSSPRVVGSYEQYF
TRBV7-9	16	.	.	TRBJ2-4	TGTGCCAGCAGCCGATTCCTGGCCCTGCGCGGAAACATTCAGTACTTC	CASSRFLALRGNIQYF
TRBV4-3	15	TRBD2	.	TRBJ2-7	TGCGCCAGCAGCCAAGGGCGGGAGGGCTTCTACGAGCAGTACTTC	CASSQGREGFYEQYF
TRBV9	14	.	.	TRBJ2-7	TGTGCCAGCAGCGCGGGGGACAGCGCGTACGAGCAGTACTTC	CASSAGDSAYEQYF
TRBV13	13	.	once	TRBJ2-7	TGTGCCAGCAGCTTAGCCGGGGATTACGAGCAGTACTTC	CASSLAGDYEQYF
TRBV27	14	.	.	TRBJ1-2	TGTGCCAGCAGCTGGAGCGGACTGTCCTATGGCTACACCTTC	CASSWSGLSYGYTF
TRBV7-9	17	TRBD2	.	TRBJ2-5	TGTGCCAGCAGCTTATTGAGGGTTAGCGGGAGGGGGGAGACCCAGTACTTC	CASSLLRVSGRGETQYF
TRBV2	15	TRBD1	once	TRBJ2-1	TGTGCCAGCAGGCCCCGGGACAGGGCAGGCAATGAGCAGTTCTTC	CASRPRDRAGNEQFF
TRBV5-1	16	.	.	TRBJ2-7	TGCGCCAGCAGCTTGCCGACAGGCCTCGGGACTACCGAGCAGTACTTC	CASSLPTGLGTTEQYF
TRBV7-9	16	TRBD2	.	TRBJ2-1	TGTGCCAGCAGCTCCGGGCGGACTAGCGGTTACAATGAGCAGTTCTTC	CASSSGRTSGYNEQFF
TRBV7-8	15	.	.	TRBJ1-5	TGTGCCAGCAGCCAATCGTCACAGGGAAGTCAGCCCCAGCATTTT	CASSQSSQGSQPQHF